The rows below give T cell receptor beta chains drawn from one sample of a study of blood T cell repertoires in COVID-19. Data came from immunoSEQ multiplex PCR; TCRdb stores just in-frame clones and leaves some out. The table lists about 130,000 clones, under 95% of them singletons. The sample comprised peripheral blood. All receptors come from a man between 50 and 59 years old with active COVID-19. Both conserved end residues are part of each CDR3. A D gene is named only where the DNA matches it firmly. Rows may omit the clone size; those that give it use once, few, many or a size class.

cdr3_aa: CASSGEARGIYGYTF
cdr3_nt: TGTGCCAGCAGTGGAGAAGCCAGGGGTATCTATGGCTACACCTTC
j_call: TRBJ1-2
clone_size: -
v_call: TRBV19
cdr3_length: 15
d_call: -

cdr3_aa: CASSVQRRSSGANVLTF
cdr3_nt: TGTGCCAGCAGCGTACAAAGAAGGAGCTCTGGGGCCAACGTCCTGACTTTC
j_call: TRBJ2-6
clone_size: -
v_call: TRBV9
cdr3_length: 17
d_call: -

cdr3_aa: CASNTPSGGGYTF
cdr3_nt: TGTGCCAGCAACACACCTTCAGGGGGAGGCTACACCTTC
j_call: TRBJ1-2
clone_size: -
v_call: TRBV12-3/TRBV12-4
cdr3_length: 13
d_call: TRBD1

cdr3_aa: CASSPSWTGSSYNEQFF
cdr3_nt: TGTGCCAGCAGTCCTTCCTGGACTGGAAGCTCCTACAATGAGCAGTTCTTC
j_call: TRBJ2-1
clone_size: -
v_call: TRBV2
cdr3_length: 17
d_call: -

cdr3_aa: CASSEGRGGPKLFF
cdr3_nt: TGTGCCAGCAGTGAAGGTCGAGGAGGGCCAAAACTGTTTTTT
j_call: TRBJ1-4
clone_size: -
v_call: TRBV2
cdr3_length: 14
d_call: -

cdr3_aa: CASSRGQGRVTIYF
cdr3_nt: TGTGCCAGCAGCCGCGGACAGGGTCGAGTCACCATATATTTT
j_call: TRBJ1-3
clone_size: -
v_call: TRBV13
cdr3_length: 14
d_call: TRBD1

cdr3_aa: CASSVGGSNTGELFF
cdr3_nt: TGTGCCAGCAGCGTCGGGGGGTCTAACACCGGGGAGCTGTTTTTT
j_call: TRBJ2-2
clone_size: -
v_call: TRBV7-9
cdr3_length: 15
d_call: TRBD2

cdr3_aa: CASSRHHVDNEQFF
cdr3_nt: TGTGCCAGCAGTCGTCACCACGTAGACAATGAGCAGTTCTTC
j_call: TRBJ2-1
clone_size: -
v_call: TRBV14
cdr3_length: 14
d_call: -

cdr3_aa: CASSGGQSVYSNYGYTF
cdr3_nt: TGTGCCAGCAGCGGGGGACAGAGCGTCTATTCTAACTATGGCTACACCTTC
j_call: TRBJ1-2
clone_size: -
v_call: TRBV9
cdr3_length: 17
d_call: TRBD1

cdr3_aa: CAISEKGQGLADTQYF
cdr3_nt: TGTGCCATCAGTGAGAAGGGACAGGGACTGGCAGATACGCAGTATTTT
j_call: TRBJ2-3
clone_size: -
v_call: TRBV10-3
cdr3_length: 16
d_call: TRBD1

cdr3_aa: CASSSFQGNTEAFF
cdr3_nt: TGTGCCAGCAGTTCTTTTCAGGGGAACACTGAAGCTTTCTTT
j_call: TRBJ1-1
clone_size: -
v_call: TRBV28
cdr3_length: 14
d_call: -

cdr3_aa: CATSDLSRRSKAFF
cdr3_nt: TGTGCCACCAGTGATTTGTCGAGGCGGTCGAAAGCTTTCTTT
j_call: TRBJ1-1
clone_size: once
v_call: TRBV24-1
cdr3_length: 14
d_call: -

cdr3_aa: CASSQFTGTSAYNEQFF
cdr3_nt: TGTGCCAGCAGCCAATTTACCGGGACTAGCGCTTACAATGAGCAGTTCTTC
j_call: TRBJ2-1
clone_size: -
v_call: TRBV4-2
cdr3_length: 17
d_call: TRBD2

cdr3_aa: CASSLVLLHTDTQYF
cdr3_nt: TGTGCCAGCAGCTTGGTGCTCTTACACACAGATACGCAGTATTTT
j_call: TRBJ2-3
clone_size: -
v_call: TRBV5-6
cdr3_length: 15
d_call: -

cdr3_aa: CATTGQGSTDTQYF
cdr3_nt: TGTGCCACAACCGGACAGGGCAGCACAGATACGCAGTATTTT
j_call: TRBJ2-3
clone_size: -
v_call: TRBV7-9
cdr3_length: 14
d_call: TRBD1

cdr3_aa: CASSTGEFRPETQYF
cdr3_nt: TGCGCCAGCAGTACAGGGGAATTCCGCCCAGAGACCCAGTACTTC
j_call: TRBJ2-5
clone_size: -
v_call: TRBV5-1
cdr3_length: 15
d_call: TRBD1

cdr3_aa: CASSSPGVQETQYF
cdr3_nt: TGCGCCAGCAGCTCCCCAGGGGTCCAAGAGACCCAGTACTTC
j_call: TRBJ2-5
clone_size: -
v_call: TRBV5-1
cdr3_length: 14
d_call: -

cdr3_aa: CASSIGPEKLFF
cdr3_nt: TGTGCCAGTAGTATTGGCCCAGAAAAACTGTTTTTT
j_call: TRBJ1-4
clone_size: -
v_call: TRBV19
cdr3_length: 12
d_call: -

cdr3_aa: CASRIQAGVLVNTEAFF
cdr3_nt: TGTGCCAGCAGGATACAGGCCGGCGTACTTGTGAACACTGAAGCTTTCTTT
j_call: TRBJ1-1
clone_size: -
v_call: TRBV28
cdr3_length: 17
d_call: -

cdr3_aa: CASSVEPENSYNEQFF
cdr3_nt: TGTGCCAGCAGCGTAGAGCCCGAGAACAGCTACAATGAGCAGTTCTTC
j_call: TRBJ2-1
clone_size: once
v_call: TRBV9
cdr3_length: 16
d_call: -

cdr3_aa: CASSLEGGAFF
cdr3_nt: TGTGCCAGCAGCTTGGAAGGAGGGGCTTTCTTT
j_call: TRBJ1-1
clone_size: -
v_call: TRBV5-6
cdr3_length: 11
d_call: -

cdr3_aa: CASSRGGFGETQYF
cdr3_nt: TGTGCCAGCAGCAGGGGGGGGTTCGGAGAGACCCAGTACTTC
j_call: TRBJ2-5
clone_size: -
v_call: TRBV11-2
cdr3_length: 14
d_call: -